The next 12 T cell receptor beta chains were all read from a single sample in a study of T-cell memory formation after mild COVID-19. TCRdb independently ran MiXCR on the 5' RACE reads; one entry per CDR3 protein. The sample includes fewer than 450,000 distinct CDR3 sequences, approximately 25% seen only once; the top ten take about 8.7%. Sequenced sample: PBMCs or a T cell subset sorted from them (not recorded which). Receptor source: an adult woman who had mild COVID-19 (a few samples of this study predate the infection). Cell type and time point are not known.

This chain uses TRBV7-9 with TRBJ2-7; 11 bases agree with TRBD1. Germline lookup yields CDR1 SEHNR and CDR2 FQNEAQ (reference sequence). V shed 3 bases and J 5 bases; nucleotides not matched to a gene: 6. The CDR3 consists of 15 residues. The CDR3 spells CASSFRDRGFHEQYF. CDR3 nucleotide sequence: TGTGCCAGCAGCTTCCGGGACAGGGGGTTCCACGAGCAGTACTTC.

Many counts were recorded for this clonotype. The chain is built from TRBV7-2 and TRBJ1-1, with TRBD1 as a possible D gene (5 bases). V gave up 4 bases and J gave up 0 bases, with 15 bases separating them. The CDR3 is 16 residues long. Germline-derived CDR1 and CDR2 are SGHTA and FQGNSA. CDR3: CASSSGVGLLNTEAFF. CDR3 DNA: TGTGCCAGCAGCTCTGGGGTGGGACTCCTGAACACTGAAGCTTTCTTT.

This clonotype came up a few times. The rearrangement joins TRBV15 to TRBJ2-5, with 9 bases lining up with TRBD1. This CDR3 has 17 amino acids. Germline CDR1 reads LNHNV; CDR2 reads YYDKDF (reference sequence). V dropped 1 base and J dropped 3; count of bases not matched to a gene: 9. CDR3 nucleotide sequence: TGTGCCACCAGCAGAGTCATACAGGGGGCGGTTGAAGAGACCCAGTACTTC. This gives the protein CATSRVIQGAVEETQYF.

This clonotype has only a few counts. This chain connects TRBV10-3 to TRBJ2-1, with D perhaps matching TRBD2 (5 bases). CDR1 is ENHRY and CDR2 is SYGVKD in the germline V gene. The CDR3 is 13 amino acids. Trimming cost V 0 bases and J 8 bases, with 8 bases left between them. DNA of the CDR3: TGTGCCATCAGTGAGTCCAACGGGGATGAGCAGTTCTTC. It specifies CAISESNGDEQFF.

The chain recombines TRBV11-2 with TRBJ2-1, with 8 bases matching TRBD2. CDR3 length equals 11 residues. The J segment lost 15 bases and the V segment lost 5 bases, leaving 6 bases of the junction unmatched. Germline V gives CDR1 SGHAT, CDR2 FQNNGV. As DNA, the CDR3 is TGTGCCAGCAGCCTCACCGGGGGGGTGTTCTTC. The encoded protein is CASSLTGGVFF.

This clonotype was counted only a few times. The chain is built from TRBV4-1 and TRBJ2-1; D not resolved. This CDR3 is 14 amino acids long. Trimming shortened V by 0 bases and J by 4 bases, and 7 bases separated the two germline ends. Germline V gene lookup returns CDR1 MGHRA and CDR2 YSYEKL. CDR3 loop: CASSQERMYNEQFF. For the CDR3, the DNA is TGCGCCAGCAGCCAAGAACGTATGTACAATGAGCAGTTCTTC.

This clonotype was recorded many times. V usage is TRBV12-3 or TRBV12-4 and J usage is TRBJ2-3; 9 bases fit TRBD1. The junction had 12 bases not matched to a gene; V was cut back by 6 bases and J by 2 bases. The CDR3 runs 17 residues. CDR3 loop: CASSLGTGRLITDTQYF. The CDR3 nucleotides are TGTGCCAGCAGCCTCGGGACAGGGAGGCTGATCACAGATACGCAGTATTTT.

V and J are TRBV7-9 and TRBJ2-7; tentatively, D is TRBD1 (5 bases). Trimming left V 2 bases short and J 1 base short, with 12 bases between. The CDR3 has 15 amino acids. Looked up from germline, CDR1 is SEHNR and CDR2 is FQNEAQ (reference sequence). CDR3 DNA: TGTGCCAGCAGCTTACCGCAGGGAACGTCCTACGAGCAGTACTTC. It is translated as CASSLPQGTSYEQYF.

The CDR3 sequence: CASSPTPSYNSPLHF. CDR3 nucleotides: TGTGCCAGCAGCCCGACCCCCTCCTATAATTCACCCCTCCACTTT. The chain employs TRBV27 and TRBJ1-6, with no clear D. The CDR3 extends over 15 amino acids. Germline assignment: CDR1 MNHEY and CDR2 SMNVEV (reference sequence). Trimming removed 6 bases at V and 0 bases at J, with 9 bases between.

This clonotype was seen only a few times. This rearrangement joins TRBV29-1 to TRBJ1-4; tentative D call: TRBD1 (5 bases). The CDR3 is 13 residues long. Germline-derived CDR1 and CDR2 are SQVTM and ANQGSEA. The V gene lost 4 bases and the J gene lost 5 bases, with 11 bases spanning the gap. The CDR3 DNA reads as TGCAGCGTTGGGGGACTCTCAAATGAAAAACTGTTTTTT. This translates into CSVGGLSNEKLFF. The variable domain in full, with the rest retrieved from reference TRBV29-1 and TRBJ1-4, is SAVISQKPSRDICQRGTSLTIQCQVDSQVTMMFWYRQQPGQSLTLIATANQGSEATYESGFVIDKFPISRPNLTFSTLTVSNMSPEDSSIYLCSVGGLSNEKLFFGSGTQLSVL.

This clonotype has more than one count but fewer than ten. CDR3: CASSYRPGSSGNTIYF. The CDR3 DNA sequence: TGTGCCAGCAGTTACCGCCCAGGGAGCTCTGGAAACACCATATATTTT. V gene TRBV6-5 combines with J gene TRBJ1-3, with D perhaps matching TRBD1 (5 bases). Trimming pared 2 bases from V and 0 bases from J, leaving 11 bases between. Germline CDR1 and CDR2: MNHEY and SVGAGI. This CDR3 has 16 residues.

This clonotype was seen a handful of times. The chain recombines TRBV3-1 with TRBJ1-4, with D unresolved. Deletions cut 5 bases from V and 0 bases from J, with 10 bases between. The CDR3 sequence is 15 residues long. CDR1 LGHDT and CDR2 YNNKEL come from the germline V gene (reference sequence). CDR3 region: CASSAYRTTNEKLFF. The CDR3 DNA reads as TGTGCCAGCAGCGCCTACCGAACAACTAATGAAAAACTGTTTTTT. Looking up the rest from reference TRBV3-1 and TRBJ1-4 gives the full variable domain: DTAVSQTPKYLVTQMGNDKSIKCEQNLGHDTMYWYKQDSKKFLKIMFSYNNKELIINETVPNRFSPKSPDKAHLNLHINSLELGDSAVYFCASSAYRTTNEKLFFGSGTQLSVL.